Following are 32 T cell receptor beta chains from one sample sequenced in a study of shared T cell receptors in the human thymus. Profiled with immunoSEQ multiplex PCR; TCRdb holds only in-frame clones, not every one. Of fewer than 700,000 clones listed, more than 75% were seen once; the top ten hold 0.008% to 0.011%. The sample was also reused in another study, on human thymus T cells.

The material sequenced was thymocytes. Every receptor here comes from a boy under two years old with a congenital heart defect.

The chain recombines TRBV6-5 with TRBJ2-1, with a possible D match to TRBD2 (5 bases). The CDR3 has 14 residues. Germline lookup yields CDR1 MNHEY and CDR2 SVGAGI. V lost 5 bases and J lost 8, with 16 bases in between. In DNA form, the CDR3 reads TGTGCCAGCAGTCACGCGGGTTTAGACTATGAGCAGTTCTTC. Translating it yields CASSHAGLDYEQFF.

The gene calls are TRBV5-6 and TRBJ2-7; maybe TRBD1 (6 bases). V shed 0 bases and J shed 3 bases, with 10 bases lying between them. The CDR3 spans 14 residues. Germline-derived CDR1 and CDR2 are SGHDT and YYEEEE. CDR3 residues: CASSLAGEYYEQYF. The CDR3 DNA is TGTGCCAGCAGCTTGGCAGGGGAATACTACGAGCAGTACTTC.

The chain employs TRBV7-9 and TRBJ2-7, with 8 positions matching TRBD1. Germline trimming cut 5 bases from V and 0 bases from J; bases unmatched to any gene: 15. This CDR3 has 18 amino acids. Germline loops: CDR1 SEHNR, CDR2 FQNEAQ (reference sequence). The CDR3 sequence is CASSTYRRGQYPSYEQYF. The CDR3 coding sequence is TGTGCCAGCAGCACCTACCGCAGGGGGCAGTATCCCTCCTACGAGCAGTACTTC.

In its sample, this clone was seen once. This chain links TRBV6-4 with TRBJ2-7; 11 nucleotides match TRBD1. Germline CDR1 MRHNA, CDR2 SNTAGT. There are 15 residues in the CDR3. The J segment lost 7 bases and the V segment lost 4 bases, leaving 9 bases of the junction unmatched. This chain's CDR3 is CASSVSGTGGEEQYF. In DNA form, the CDR3 reads TGTGCCAGCAGTGTCTCCGGGACAGGGGGGGAAGAGCAGTACTTC.

The table lists this clone with a count of one. The V gene is TRBV2, the J gene TRBJ2-1, with 8 bases lining up with TRBD2. V trimming: 8 bases; J trimming: 3 bases; junction bases outside the gene matches: 9. Germline CDR1 and CDR2: SNHLY and FYNNEI. CDR3 length: 15 amino acids. The CDR3 reads CASWGGSGNYNEQFF. CDR3 sequence (DNA): TGTGCCAGCTGGGGAGGTAGCGGGAACTACAATGAGCAGTTCTTC. The whole variable domain, remainder taken from reference TRBV2 and TRBJ2-1, is EPEVTQTPSHQVTQMGQEVILRCVPISNHLYFYWYRQILGQKVEFLVSFYNNEISEKSEIFDDQFSVERPDGSNFTLKIRSTKLEDSAMYFCASWGGSGNYNEQFFGPGTRLTVL.

This clone was seen a few times. The chain links TRBV7-2 to TRBJ2-4; TRBD2 agrees at 14 bases. The CDR3 covers 17 residues. Trimming took 5 bases from V and 1 from J; bases not matched to a gene: 4. Germline assignment: CDR1 SGHTA and CDR2 FQGNSA. CDR3 in DNA: TGTGCCAGCAGCCACAGGACTAGCGGGAGGGCCAAAAACATTCAGTACTTC. Encoded protein: CASSHRTSGRAKNIQYF.

V usage is TRBV23-1 and J usage is TRBJ2-2; 10 nucleotides match TRBD2. TRBV23-1 is designated an ORF whose function remains uncertain. CDR3 length: 18 residues. V gave up 2 bases and J gave up 3 bases; unmatched junction bases: 9. CDR3 loop: CASSQNEAGGPDTGELFF. CDR3 coding DNA: TGCGCCAGCAGTCAAAACGAAGCGGGAGGGCCGGACACCGGGGAGCTGTTTTTT.

The V gene is TRBV11-2, the J gene TRBJ1-1, with 8 bases that match TRBD1. The CDR3 runs 16 residues. The J segment lost 5 bases and the V segment lost 5 bases, leaving 13 bases of the junction unmatched. From germline, CDR1 is SGHAT and CDR2 FQNNGV. The CDR3 DNA reads as TGTGCCAGCAGCCCCAGGACAGGGTTGGGGAAGACTGAAGCTTTCTTT. This encodes CASSPRTGLGKTEAFF.

The rearrangement joins TRBV5-3 to TRBJ2-7; D might be TRBD1 (6 bases). TRBV5-3 is known as an ORF, though its function is uncertain. The V end lost 2 bases, the J end lost 7 bases, and 19 bases lay between the germline ends. The length of the CDR3 is 15 residues. This CDR3 is CARSFGTSPLGEQYF. In DNA, the CDR3 is TGTGCCAGAAGCTTCGGGACAAGTCCTTTAGGGGAGCAGTACTTC.

The V call is TRBV29-1, the J call TRBJ1-1; D possibly corresponds to TRBD1 (6 bases). V was clipped by 1 base and J by 1 base, with 10 bases between them. The CDR3 is made up of 14 amino acids. The germline V gene encodes CDR1 SQVTM and CDR2 ANQGSEA. This CDR3 reads CSVEGPTGNTEAFF. In nucleotides, the CDR3 is TGCAGCGTTGAAGGACCGACAGGGAACACTGAAGCTTTCTTT.

This chain connects TRBV11-2 to TRBJ2-7; 14 bases are a match to TRBD2. After removal of 4 bases from V and 5 bases from J, the junction contained 7 bases not matched to a gene. This CDR3 is built from 16 residues. CDR1 is SGHAT, CDR2 FQNNGV, per germline. The CDR3 protein is CASSWGTSGRVNEQYF. The CDR3 region has the DNA TGTGCCAGCAGCTGGGGGACTAGCGGGAGAGTTAACGAGCAGTACTTC.

The chain couples TRBV21-1 to TRBJ2-2; TRBD1, the D gene given by the table, was not confirmed from the DNA. TRBV21-1 constitutes a pseudogene. The CDR3 spans 17 residues. In DNA, the CDR3 is TGTGCCAGCAGCCCACCGGGACAGGGGGCTCCCACCGGGGAGCTGTTTTTT. Translated, it gives CASSPPGQGAPTGELFF.

This chain joins TRBV27 and TRBJ1-2; D is possibly TRBD1 (6 bases). The germline CDR1 and CDR2 sequences are MNHEY and SMNVEV (reference sequence). The germline V and J ends were trimmed by 3 bases and 3 bases, with 17 bases remaining between them. The CDR3 loop spans 16 amino acids. The CDR3 is CASSFKGVEKDYGYTF. The CDR3 region has the DNA TGTGCCAGCAGTTTTAAGGGGGTAGAGAAGGACTATGGCTACACCTTC.

This chain links TRBV7-2 with TRBJ2-7; 7 nucleotides agree with TRBD2. This CDR3 spans 15 amino acids. From germline, CDR1 is SGHTA and CDR2 FQGNSA. V lost 5 bases and J lost 5; bases outside the gene matches: 12. Written as DNA, the CDR3 is TGTGCCAGCAGCGCCCCTGGGCTAGCGGTTGACGAGCAGTACTTC. Translation: CASSAPGLAVDEQYF. Looking up the rest from reference TRBV7-2 and TRBJ2-7 gives the full variable domain: GAGVSQSPSNKVTEKGKDVELRCDPISGHTALYWYRQSLGQGLEFLIYFQGNSAPDKSGLPSDRFSAERTGGSVSTLTIQRTQQEDSAVYLCASSAPGLAVDEQYFGPGTRLTVT.

V usage is TRBV30 and J usage is TRBJ2-3; TRBD2 agrees at 11 bases. CDR1 and CDR2 from the germline V gene are GTSNPN and SVGIG (reference sequence). The trim removed 0 bases at V and 5 bases at J, leaving 1 base unmatched. This CDR3 has 14 amino acids. CDR3 in amino acids: CAWSVLAGEDTQYF. The CDR3 DNA is TGTGCCTGGAGTGTACTAGCGGGAGAAGATACGCAGTATTTT.

This sequence joins TRBV6-6 and TRBJ2-7; D might be TRBD2 (6 bases). Germline-derived CDR1 and CDR2 are MNHNY and SVGAGI (reference sequence). CDR3 length equals 12 residues. V was clipped by 2 bases and J by 6 bases, with 8 bases between them. DNA for the CDR3: TGTGCCAGCAGTTACCTGGGAGGCGAGCAGTACTTC. It yields the protein CASSYLGGEQYF.

This chain uses TRBV4-3 with TRBJ1-6; no reliable D call. V was cut by 2 bases and J by 16 bases, with 15 bases left in between. The CDR3 length is 13 residues. The germline V gene has CDR1 LGHNA and CDR2 YSLEER. CDR3 nucleotide sequence: TGCGCCAGCAGCCAAACAGCAGAGGACTTACTCCACTTT. Translation: CASSQTAEDLLHF.

The CDR3 protein is CASSPGTSGYNEQFF. The CDR3 region has the DNA TGTGCCAGCAGTCCCGGGACTAGCGGCTACAATGAGCAGTTCTTC. V gene TRBV2 combines with J gene TRBJ2-1, with 11 bases aligning to TRBD2. With 5 bases clipped from V and 3 bases from J, the junction kept 3 bases outside the gene matches. The CDR3 runs 15 residues. The germline gives CDR1 SNHLY, CDR2 FYNNEI.

V is TRBV11-2 and J is TRBJ2-2; 7 bases line up with TRBD2. The CDR3 is made up of 16 amino acids. Per germline, CDR1 SGHAT and CDR2 FQNNGV. J lost 1 base, V lost 5 bases, and 7 bases had no gene match. CDR3 in amino acids: CASSPRERENTGELFF. In nucleotides, the CDR3 is TGTGCCAGCAGCCCCCGCGAGCGGGAGAACACCGGGGAGCTGTTTTTT.

J is TRBJ2-7 and V is TRBV4-1, with 7 bases aligning to TRBD2. The germline V gene encodes CDR1 MGHRA and CDR2 YSYEKL. This CDR3 has 15 amino acids. V shed 1 base and J 1 base; nucleotides not matched to a gene: 4. Here the CDR3 reads CASSQAGGGSYEQYF. DNA of the CDR3: TGCGCCAGCAGCCAAGCTGGGGGGGGTTCCTACGAGCAGTACTTC.

This chain connects TRBV28 to TRBJ2-3, with 11 bases that match TRBD2. There are 18 residues in the CDR3. Germline trimming cut 3 bases from V and 4 bases from J; bases unmatched to any gene: 12. Germline values: CDR1 MDHEN, CDR2 SYDVKM. CDR3 in DNA: TGTGCCAGCAGTTTTCACGGGACTAGCGGCCCCACGCCAGATACGCAGTATTTT. Its protein product is CASSFHGTSGPTPDTQYF. Filled out from reference TRBV28 and TRBJ2-3, the complete variable domain reads DVKVTQSSRYLVKRTGEKVFLECVQDMDHENMFWYRQDPGLGLRLIYFSYDVKMKEKGDIPEGYSVSREKKERFSLILESASTNQTSMYLCASSFHGTSGPTPDTQYFGPGTRLTVL.

The chain couples TRBV25-1 to TRBJ2-2; TRBD1 matches at 7 bases. Germline V gene lookup returns CDR1 MGHDK and CDR2 SYGVNS. Losses at the gene ends were 4 bases for V and 1 base for J; bases not matched to a gene: 6. This CDR3 is 16 amino acids long. CDR3 protein: CASSALRDRNTGELFF. The DNA of the CDR3 is TGTGCCAGCAGTGCCCTCCGGGACAGGAACACCGGGGAGCTGTTTTTT.

This chain joins TRBV4-3 and TRBJ2-7; 10 bases agree with TRBD1. CDR1 and CDR2 from the germline V gene are LGHNA and YSLEER. V lost 0 bases, J lost 2 bases, and 7 bases stayed unmatched. The CDR3 is made up of 17 amino acids. The CDR3 DNA reads TGCGCCAGCAGCCAAGAAGGAAGGGACAGGGGAACCTACGAGCAGTACTTC. Protein product: CASSQEGRDRGTYEQYF.

The chain is built from TRBV28 and TRBJ2-7, with 8 bases that match TRBD1. Trimming took 3 bases from V and 5 from J; bases not matched to a gene: 6. The CDR3 contains 14 residues. The germline gives CDR1 MDHEN, CDR2 SYDVKM. CDR3 bases: TGTGCCAGCAGTTTGAACAGGGGGATAGACGAGCAGTACTTC. Its protein product is CASSLNRGIDEQYF. Complete variable domain (other parts from reference TRBV28 and TRBJ2-7): DVKVTQSSRYLVKRTGEKVFLECVQDMDHENMFWYRQDPGLGLRLIYFSYDVKMKEKGDIPEGYSVSREKKERFSLILESASTNQTSMYLCASSLNRGIDEQYFGPGTRLTVT.

This clone was detected once. V gene TRBV4-3 combines with J gene TRBJ2-1; no firm D call. There are 12 residues in the CDR3. Trimming left V 4 bases short and J 5 bases short, with 6 bases between. Germline CDR1 and CDR2: LGHNA and YSLEER. The CDR3 nucleotides read TGCGCCAGCAGCCGCGAGGACAATGAGCAGTTCTTC. Encoded protein: CASSREDNEQFF.

The rearrangement uses TRBV29-1 and TRBJ2-5, with no clear D. Trimming cost V 6 bases and J 12 bases, with 14 bases left between them. CDR1 and CDR2 from the germline V gene are SQVTM and ANQGSEA. The CDR3 length is 10 residues. Here the CDR3 reads CSVENPPKYF. The CDR3 region has the DNA TGCAGCGTGGAGAACCCACCGAAGTACTTC. The full variable domain, its missing parts supplied by reference TRBV29-1 and TRBJ2-5, is SAVISQKPSRDICQRGTSLTIQCQVDSQVTMMFWYRQQPGQSLTLIATANQGSEATYESGFVIDKFPISRPNLTFSTLTVSNMSPEDSSIYLCSVENPPKYFGPGTRLLVL.

The DNA of the CDR3 is TGTGCCAGCACCTCGACTAGCGGGAGGGCCGGGGAGCTGTTTTTT. Translation gives CASTSTSGRAGELFF. This sequence joins TRBV6-5 and TRBJ2-2; 14 bases agree with TRBD2. V lost 7 bases, J lost 6 bases, and 4 bases stayed unmatched. Germline V gene lookup returns CDR1 MNHEY and CDR2 SVGAGI. The CDR3 is made up of 15 amino acids.

This chain uses TRBV12-5 with TRBJ2-1; 9 nucleotides match TRBD1. The J segment lost 5 bases and the V segment lost 5 bases, leaving 7 bases of the junction unmatched. CDR3 length: 15 amino acids. Germline V gene data show CDR1 as LGHNT and CDR2 as FRNRAP. The CDR3 sequence: CASGVNGTGNNEQFF. The CDR3 DNA reads TGTGCTAGTGGTGTTAACGGGACAGGGAACAATGAGCAGTTCTTC.

The chain recombines TRBV28 with TRBJ2-1, with D possibly matching TRBD2 (6 bases). The CDR3 sequence is 17 residues long. Per germline, CDR1 MDHEN and CDR2 SYDVKM. Between the trimmed V and J ends, which lost 2 bases and 6 bases, there was a span of 20 bases. This CDR3 is CASSLVSRGKRFNEQFF. The CDR3 DNA is TGTGCCAGCAGTTTAGTTAGCCGGGGGAAGCGGTTCAATGAGCAGTTCTTC.

CDR3 DNA: TGTGCCAGCAGCCAAGAACTGCGGACAGGCCGCTCTGGAAACACCATATATTTT. Translated, it gives CASSQELRTGRSGNTIYF. This chain links TRBV4-2 with TRBJ1-3; 7 bases map to TRBD1. Trimming cost V 0 bases and J 0 bases; bases outside gene matches: 8. Germline CDR1 reads LGHNA; CDR2 reads YNFKEQ. This CDR3 spans 18 amino acids.

The rearrangement joins TRBV2 to TRBJ1-5, with D tentatively TRBD1 (5 bases). V dropped 7 bases and J dropped 0 bases, with 16 bases sitting between them. Germline values: CDR1 SNHLY, CDR2 FYNNEI. CDR3 length: 16 amino acids. This CDR3 is CASTARSTDSNQPQHF. DNA for the CDR3: TGTGCCAGCACAGCCAGATCGACAGATAGCAATCAGCCCCAGCATTTT.

The chain employs TRBV2 and TRBJ1-2; possible D gene TRBD1, 6 bases. V dropped 10 bases and J dropped 0 bases, with 15 bases sitting between them. CDR3 length: 14 amino acids. Germline CDR1 is SNHLY and CDR2 is FYNNEI. DNA for the CDR3: TGTGCCACCAGCGGACAGTCCCCTAACTATGGCTACACCTTC. This encodes CATSGQSPNYGYTF.